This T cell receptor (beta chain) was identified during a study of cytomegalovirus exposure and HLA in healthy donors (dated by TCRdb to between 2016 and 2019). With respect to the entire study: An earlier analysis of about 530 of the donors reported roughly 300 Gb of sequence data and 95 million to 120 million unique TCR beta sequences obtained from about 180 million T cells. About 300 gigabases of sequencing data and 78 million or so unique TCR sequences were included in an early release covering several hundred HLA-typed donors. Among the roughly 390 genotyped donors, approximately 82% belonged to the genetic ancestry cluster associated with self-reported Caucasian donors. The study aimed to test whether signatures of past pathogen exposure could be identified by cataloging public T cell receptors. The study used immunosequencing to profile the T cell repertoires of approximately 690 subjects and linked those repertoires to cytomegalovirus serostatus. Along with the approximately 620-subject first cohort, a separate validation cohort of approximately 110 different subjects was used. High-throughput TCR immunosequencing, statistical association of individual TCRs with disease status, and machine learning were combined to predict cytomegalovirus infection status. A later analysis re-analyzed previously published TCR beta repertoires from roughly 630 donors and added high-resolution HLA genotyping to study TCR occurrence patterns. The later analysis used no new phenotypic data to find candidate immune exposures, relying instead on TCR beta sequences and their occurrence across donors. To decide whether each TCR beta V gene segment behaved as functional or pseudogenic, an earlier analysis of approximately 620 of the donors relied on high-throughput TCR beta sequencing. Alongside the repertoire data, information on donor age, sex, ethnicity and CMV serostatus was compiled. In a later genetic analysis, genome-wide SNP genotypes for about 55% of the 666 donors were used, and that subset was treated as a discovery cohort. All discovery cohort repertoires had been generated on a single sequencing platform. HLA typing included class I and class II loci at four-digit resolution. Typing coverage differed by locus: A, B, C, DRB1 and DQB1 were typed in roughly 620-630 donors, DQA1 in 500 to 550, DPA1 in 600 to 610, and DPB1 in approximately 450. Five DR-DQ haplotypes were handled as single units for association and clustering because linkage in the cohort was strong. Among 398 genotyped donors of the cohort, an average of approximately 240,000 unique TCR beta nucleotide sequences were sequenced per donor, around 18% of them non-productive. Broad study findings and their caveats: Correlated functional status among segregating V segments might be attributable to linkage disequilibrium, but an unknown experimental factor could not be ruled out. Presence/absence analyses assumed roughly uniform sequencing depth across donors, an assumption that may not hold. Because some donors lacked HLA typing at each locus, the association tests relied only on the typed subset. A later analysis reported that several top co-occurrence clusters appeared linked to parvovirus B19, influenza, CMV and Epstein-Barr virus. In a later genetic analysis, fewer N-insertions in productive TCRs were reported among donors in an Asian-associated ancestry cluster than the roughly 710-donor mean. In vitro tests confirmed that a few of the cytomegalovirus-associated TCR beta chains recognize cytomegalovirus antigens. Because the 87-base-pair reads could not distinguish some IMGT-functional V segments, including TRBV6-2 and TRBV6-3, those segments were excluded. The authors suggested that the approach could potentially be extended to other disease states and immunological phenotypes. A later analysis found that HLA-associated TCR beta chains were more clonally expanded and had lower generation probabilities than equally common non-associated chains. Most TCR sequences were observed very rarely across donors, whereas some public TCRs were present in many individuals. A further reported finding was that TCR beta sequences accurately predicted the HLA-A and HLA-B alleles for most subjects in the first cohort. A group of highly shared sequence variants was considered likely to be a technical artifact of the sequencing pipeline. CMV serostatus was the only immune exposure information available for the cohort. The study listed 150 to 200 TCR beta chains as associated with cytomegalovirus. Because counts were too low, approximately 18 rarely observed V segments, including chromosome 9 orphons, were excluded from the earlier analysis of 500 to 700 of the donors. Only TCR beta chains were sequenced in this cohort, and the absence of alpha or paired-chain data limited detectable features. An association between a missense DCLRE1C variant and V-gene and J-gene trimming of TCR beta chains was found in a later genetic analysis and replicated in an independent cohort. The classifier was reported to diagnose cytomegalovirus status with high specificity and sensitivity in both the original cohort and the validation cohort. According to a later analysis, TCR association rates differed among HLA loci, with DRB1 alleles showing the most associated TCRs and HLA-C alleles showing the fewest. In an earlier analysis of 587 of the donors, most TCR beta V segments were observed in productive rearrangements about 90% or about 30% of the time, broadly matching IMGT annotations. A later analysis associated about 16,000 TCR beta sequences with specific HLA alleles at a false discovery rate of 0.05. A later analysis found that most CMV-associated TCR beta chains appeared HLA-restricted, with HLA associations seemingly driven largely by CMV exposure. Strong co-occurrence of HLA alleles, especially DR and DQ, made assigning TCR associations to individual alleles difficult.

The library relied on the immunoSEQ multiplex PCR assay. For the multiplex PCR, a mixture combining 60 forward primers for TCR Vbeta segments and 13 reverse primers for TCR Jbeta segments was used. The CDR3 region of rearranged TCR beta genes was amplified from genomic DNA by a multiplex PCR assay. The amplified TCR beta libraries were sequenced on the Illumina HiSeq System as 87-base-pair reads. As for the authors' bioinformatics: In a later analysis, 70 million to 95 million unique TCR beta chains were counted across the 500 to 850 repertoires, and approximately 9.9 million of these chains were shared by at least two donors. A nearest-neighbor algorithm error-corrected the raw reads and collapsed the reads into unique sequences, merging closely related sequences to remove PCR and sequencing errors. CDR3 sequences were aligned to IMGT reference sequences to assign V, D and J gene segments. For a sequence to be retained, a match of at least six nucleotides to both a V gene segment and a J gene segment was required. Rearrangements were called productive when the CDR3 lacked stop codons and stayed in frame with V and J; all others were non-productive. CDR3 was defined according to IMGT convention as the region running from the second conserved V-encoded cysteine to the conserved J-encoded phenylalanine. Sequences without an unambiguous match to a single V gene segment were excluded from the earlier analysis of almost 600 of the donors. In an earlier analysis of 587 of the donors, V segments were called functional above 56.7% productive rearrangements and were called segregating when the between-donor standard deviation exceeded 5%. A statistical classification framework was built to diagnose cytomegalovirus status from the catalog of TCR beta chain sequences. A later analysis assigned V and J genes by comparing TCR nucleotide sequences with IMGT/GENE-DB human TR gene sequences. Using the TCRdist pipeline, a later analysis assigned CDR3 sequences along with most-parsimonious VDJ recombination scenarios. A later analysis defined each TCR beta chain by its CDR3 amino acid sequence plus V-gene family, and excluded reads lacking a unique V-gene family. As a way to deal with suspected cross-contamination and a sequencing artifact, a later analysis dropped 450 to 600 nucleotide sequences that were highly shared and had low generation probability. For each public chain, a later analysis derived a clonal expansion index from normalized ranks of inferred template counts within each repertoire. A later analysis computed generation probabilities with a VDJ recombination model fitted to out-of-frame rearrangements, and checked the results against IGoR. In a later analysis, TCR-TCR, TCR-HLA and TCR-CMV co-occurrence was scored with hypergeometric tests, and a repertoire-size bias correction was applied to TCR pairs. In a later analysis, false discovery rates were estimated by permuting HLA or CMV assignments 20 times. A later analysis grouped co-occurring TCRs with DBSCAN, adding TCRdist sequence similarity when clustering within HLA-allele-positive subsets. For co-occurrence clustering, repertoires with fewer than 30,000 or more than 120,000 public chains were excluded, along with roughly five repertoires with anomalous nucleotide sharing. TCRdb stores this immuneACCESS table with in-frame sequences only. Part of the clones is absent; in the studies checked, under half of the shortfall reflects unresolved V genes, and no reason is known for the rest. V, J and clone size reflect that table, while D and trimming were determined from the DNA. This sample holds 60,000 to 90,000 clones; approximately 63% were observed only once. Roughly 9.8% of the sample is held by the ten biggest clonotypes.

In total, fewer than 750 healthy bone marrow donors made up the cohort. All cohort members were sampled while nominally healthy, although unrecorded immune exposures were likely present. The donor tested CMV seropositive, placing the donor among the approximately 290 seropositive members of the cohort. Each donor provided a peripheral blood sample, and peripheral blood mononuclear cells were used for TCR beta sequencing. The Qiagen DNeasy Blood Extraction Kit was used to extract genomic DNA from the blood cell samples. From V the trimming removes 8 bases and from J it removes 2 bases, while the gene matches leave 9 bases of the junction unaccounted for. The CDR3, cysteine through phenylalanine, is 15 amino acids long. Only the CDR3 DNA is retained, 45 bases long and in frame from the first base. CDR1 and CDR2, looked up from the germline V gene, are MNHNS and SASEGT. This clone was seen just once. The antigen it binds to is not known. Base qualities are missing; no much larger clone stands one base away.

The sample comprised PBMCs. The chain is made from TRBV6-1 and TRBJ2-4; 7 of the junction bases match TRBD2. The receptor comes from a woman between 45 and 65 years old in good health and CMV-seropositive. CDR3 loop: CASLGGGVTKNIQYF. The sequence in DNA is TGTGCCAGCTTGGGTGGGGGGGTCACCAAAAACATTCAGTACTTC.